Each of the 14 T cell receptor beta chains below was sequenced from the same sample in a study of Graves' ophthalmopathy and Graves' hyperthyroidism. Amplifying from RNA transcripts, the study obtained TCR beta CDR3 regions. RT-PCR with HTBI primers came first, then second-round multiplex PCR. TCRdb recomputed calls from the multiplex PCR reads with MiXCR, one row per CDR3 protein. The sample holds approximately 540,000 distinct CDR3 sequences, roughly 39% seen once. Sequencing was performed on peripheral blood or thyroid tissue (not recorded which). The source of these receptors is an adult man with Graves' hyperthyroidism.

The table lists this clonotype with a few counts. This CDR3 is CASSETRTSGRDEQFF. CDR3 sequence (DNA): TGTGCCAGCAGTGAAACCAGGACTAGCGGGAGGGATGAGCAGTTCTTC. The chain has TRBV2 and TRBJ2-5; 15 bases match TRBD2. The DNA end is more similar to TRBJ2-1, so the J call may be wrong. The CDR3 covers 16 residues. The germline V gene encodes CDR1 SNHLY and CDR2 FYNNEI.

J is TRBJ1-1 and V is TRBV10-2, with no clear D. This CDR3 spans 14 amino acids. V lost 4 bases to trimming and J lost 1 base, with 10 bases between them. The germline CDR1 and CDR2 sequences are WSHSY and SAAADI. The CDR3 DNA sequence: TGCGCCAGCAGTGGGGGAGGAGAGAACACTGAAGCTTTCTTT. Amino acid sequence: CASSGGGENTEAFF.

This clonotype was detected many times. The rearrangement links TRBV29-1 to TRBJ1-4; 7 bases align to TRBD1. This CDR3 region has 11 residues. Germline V CDR1 and CDR2: SQVTM, ANQGSEA. V dropped 7 bases and J dropped 7; count of bases not matched to a gene: 3. The CDR3 DNA reads as TGCAGCGCAGGGACAGTTGAAAAACTGTTTTTT. Protein sequence: CSAGTVEKLFF.

A few counts support this clonotype. Given the absence of the conserved phenylalanine or tryptophan at the CDR3 end, a read error is likely. The limits of the CDR3 on the DNA are not certain, so only TCRdb's listed CDR3 is given. The chain recombines TRBV7-8 with TRBJ2-7; TRBD2 was called by the table and not checked on the DNA. Germline CDR1 reads SGHVS; CDR2 reads FQNEAQ. Ends included, the CDR3 has 10 residues. The CDR3: CASSLSGGRL.

This chain connects TRBV7-3 to TRBJ1-2; tentatively, D is TRBD1 (6 bases). Germline CDR1 SGHTA, CDR2 FQGTGA. V dropped 9 bases and J dropped 7 bases, with 27 bases sitting between them. This CDR3 has 16 residues. The CDR3 DNA sequence: TGTGCCAGTAGTCCCGCAGGGACATGGACTACGCTTGGCTACACCTTC. Its translation: CASSPAGTWTTLGYTF.

The chain couples TRBV7-9 to TRBJ1-1; TRBD1 agrees at 7 bases. V shed 5 bases, J shed 0 bases, and the junction held 6 bases outside the gene matches. This CDR3 spans 15 amino acids. CDR1 SEHNR and CDR2 FQNEAQ come from the germline V gene (reference sequence). This chain's CDR3 is CASSPRDSLNTEAFF. The CDR3 nucleotides read TGTGCCAGCAGCCCCCGGGACAGCTTGAACACTGAAGCTTTCTTT.

The sample holds many counts of this clonotype. The chain employs TRBV3-1 and TRBJ1-2; TRBD1 aligns across 8 bases. The CDR3 is 13 amino acids. Losses at the gene ends were 4 bases for V and 7 bases for J; bases not matched to a gene: 5. From germline, CDR1 is LGHDT and CDR2 YNNKEL (reference sequence). This CDR3 is CASSPPDRVGYTF. CDR3 bases: TGTGCCAGCAGCCCGCCGGACAGGGTTGGCTACACCTTC.

This chain links TRBV12-3 or TRBV12-4 with TRBJ1-5; 9 bases are a match to TRBD1. The junction had 7 bases not matched to a gene; V was cut back by 5 bases and J by 2 bases. The CDR3 runs 16 residues. The CDR3 reads CASSLSGQGGNQPQHF. The CDR3 DNA follows: TGTGCCAGCAGTCTCTCGGGACAGGGCGGCAATCAGCCCCAGCATTTT.

This clonotype was picked up one time. This chain connects TRBV24-1 to TRBJ2-7; perhaps TRBD1 as D (6 bases). The CDR3 length is 14 residues. Trimming removed 5 bases from V and 0 bases from J, with 10 bases in between. The germline V gene has CDR1 KGHDR and CDR2 SFDVKD. DNA for the CDR3: TGTGCCACCAGTGCAGGGGCGAGCTCCTACGAGCAGTACTTC. The encoded protein is CATSAGASSYEQYF.

This clonotype showed up many times. The J gene is TRBJ2-5, the V gene TRBV5-1; 7 bases agree with TRBD1. The CDR3 consists of 15 residues. Losses at the gene ends were 2 bases for V and 2 bases for J; bases not matched to a gene: 6. Germline V gives CDR1 SGHRS, CDR2 YFSETQ. CDR3 sequence: CASSFSDREQETQYF. In nucleotides, the CDR3 is TGCGCCAGCAGCTTCAGCGACAGGGAACAAGAGACCCAGTACTTC.

This clonotype was detected many times. This sequence joins TRBV20-1 and TRBJ1-5, with a tentative D call TRBD1 (6 bases). CDR1 DFQATT and CDR2 SNEGSKA come from the germline V gene (reference sequence). The CDR3 is 12 residues long. Trimming stripped 3 bases from V and 6 bases from J, with 9 bases between. DNA for the CDR3: TGCAGTGCTAGGGAGGGGGGTCAGCCCCAGCATTTT. Its protein is CSAREGGQPQHF.

This clonotype appeared a single time. CDR3: CATSGQGAEGTEAFF. Here the CDR3 DNA reads TGCGCCACCTCGGGACAGGGGGCGGAGGGCACTGAAGCTTTCTTT. The chain is built from TRBV10-2 and TRBJ1-1; 12 positions agree with TRBD1. This CDR3 spans 15 amino acids. The V gene's germline CDR1 is WSHSY and CDR2 SAAADI. V gave up 10 bases and J gave up 4 bases; unmatched junction bases: 10.

This clonotype has only one observation. The V and J genes are TRBV30 and TRBJ1-6, with TRBD1 identical over 11 bases. Germline V gene sequence: CDR1 GTSNPN, CDR2 SVGIG (reference sequence). V gave up 3 bases and J gave up 8 bases; unmatched junction bases: 0. This CDR3 is built from 13 residues. The CDR3 region is CAWRGQGDSPLHF. The CDR3 region has the DNA TGTGCCTGGAGGGGACAGGGGGATTCACCCCTCCACTTT. The whole variable domain, filled in from reference TRBV30 and TRBJ1-6, reads SQTIHQWPATLVQPVGSPLSLECTVEGTSNPNLYWYRQAAGRGLQLLFYSVGIGQISSEVPQNLSASRPQDRQFILSSKKLLLSDSGFYLCAWRGQGDSPLHFGNGTRLTVT.

Turning to this clonotype: The junction departs from germline at one end; a sequencing error may be responsible. The chain is built from TRBV28 and TRBJ2-5, with D possibly being TRBD1 (6 bases). This CDR3 has 12 amino acids. Germline V gene data show CDR1 as MDHEN and CDR2 as SYDVKM. The CDR3 DNA is TGTGCCAGCAGCCTGGGGGCGGCCACCCGGTACTTC. This sequence encodes CASSLGAATRYF.